A single TCR beta chain is shown here with its context. No antigen is known for it. No qualities accompany the bases; no much larger clone lies one base away. Sorted unstimulated T cells and proliferating T cells recovered from mixed lymphocyte reactions were subjected to TCRbeta CDR3 sequencing. Fresh whole blood from some eleven HLA-typed healthy donors was used to isolate PBMCs. To map where alloreactive clones came from, CD4+ regulatory T cells in the unstimulated state were FACS-sorted. From its cysteine to its phenylalanine, the CDR3 spans 13 amino acids. This entry keeps only the CDR3 DNA: 39 bases, framed from base 1. The germline V gene (reference sequence) specifies LNHNV as CDR1 and YYDKDF as CDR2. V is shortened by 0 bases, J by 5 bases, and the region joining them spans 7 bases. Libraries were made using the immunoSEQ multiplex PCR assay. Approximately 100,000 TCR templates per sample were assayed on the deep sequencing platform. Genomic DNA extracted from sorted T cells was used for TCRbeta CDR3 sequencing. Under the source paper's analysis protocol: The R programming language was used for clonal analysis of TCRbeta CDR3 data. Alloreactive CD4+ and CD8+ clones were defined by comparing unstimulated samples with post-reaction CFSE-low samples. Regulatory or non-regulatory origin was assigned to alloreactive CD4+ clones by matching of sequences to sorted unstimulated Treg and non-Treg repertoires. Sourced from immuneACCESS, this table was stored by TCRdb with only in-frame sequences that have V and J called. A share of the clones is absent; for the studies checked, an unresolved V gene accounts for under half, and the remainder has no known explanation. From that table come the V and J calls and clone size; the DNA was used to work out D and trimming. The sample table records more than 85,000 clones; about 92% of these occur just once. The biggest ten clones account for 0.73% of the sample.

This sample stems from a study of siplizumab effects on memory and regulatory T cells (dated by TCRdb to between 2018 and 2021). Describing the broader study: The study looked at the effect of siplizumab, an anti-CD2 antibody, on alloreactive T-cell subsets in allogeneic mixed lymphocyte reactions made from human PBMCs.

Points the paper makes about the study in general: Whether proliferating Tregs from siplizumab cultures were suppressive was not functionally confirmed. Unstimulated naive T cells appeared to be more diverse than memory T cells, and naive cells seemed to make a substantial contribution to the alloresponse. Sequences below about 10^-5 frequency were poorly captured, so only a minor fraction of alloreactive clones could be mapped to unstimulated subsets. In reactions with siplizumab, an average of about 62% of mappable alloreactive CD4+ clones were Treg-derived, compared with roughly 30% in control reactions. About 75-97% of proliferating CD4+ or CD8+ clones could not be given a naive or memory phenotype. The cumulative frequency of alloreactive sequences traceable to unstimulated CD4+ memory T cells was significantly reduced by siplizumab.

The chain was built from TRBV15 and TRBJ2-5; a confident D gene designation cannot be given. The TCR sequence derives from a human donor in good health. The sample was Tregs sorted from blood. The nucleotide sequence reads as follows: TGTGCCACCAGCAGAGAGCCCGGTGAGACCCAGTACTTC. Its protein product is CATSREPGETQYF.